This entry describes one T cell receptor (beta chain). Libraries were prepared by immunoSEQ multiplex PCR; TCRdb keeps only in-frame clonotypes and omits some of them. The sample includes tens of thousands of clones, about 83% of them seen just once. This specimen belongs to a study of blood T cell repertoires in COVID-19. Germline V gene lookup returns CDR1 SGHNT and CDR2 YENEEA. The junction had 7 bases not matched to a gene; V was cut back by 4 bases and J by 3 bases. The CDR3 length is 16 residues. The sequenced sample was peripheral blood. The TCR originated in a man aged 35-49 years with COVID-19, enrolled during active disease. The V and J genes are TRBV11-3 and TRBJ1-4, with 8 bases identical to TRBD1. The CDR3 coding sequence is TGTGCCAGCAGCTCGGGGGGACAGGCGGCTAATGAAAAACTGTTTTTT. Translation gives CASSSGGQAANEKLFF.